This T cell receptor beta chain was sequenced for a study of control samples from healthy donors and cancer patients. CDR1 MNHEY and CDR2 SVGEGT come from the germline V gene. CDR3 length equals 11 residues. The data were produced by immunoSEQ multiplex PCR, yet TCRdb's version contains in-frame clones alone and is incomplete. The sample includes 80,000 to 100,000 clones, roughly 90% of them seen just once. For this clone: Its ends do not fully match the called genes, so a read error is possible.

The clonotype was recovered from a human donor in good health. The donor label of this sample is uncertain. The sequencing input was blood. V is TRBV6-2 or TRBV6-3 and J is TRBJ2-1, with D hard to call. The CDR3 coding sequence is TGTGCCAGCGGTTATTTGGGGGAGCAGTTCTTC. This encodes CASGYLGEQFF.